The 31 T cell receptor beta chains presented below share a single source sample, sequenced in a study of T cells expressing NK-cell markers (dated by TCRdb to between 2020 and 2021). The library was built by means of 5' RACE. This sample was sequenced with an Illumina HiSeq 2000. Reads reprocessed by TCRdb are summarized as one entry per CDR3 protein sequence, and DNA is absent. This sample's table has entries for some 500,000 distinct CDR3 sequences. The ten largest make up more than 1.4% of the sample. Sequenced material: blood T cells: a sorted CD56 or NKG2C T cell subset, CD4+ or CD8+ T cells, or bulk PBMC T cells (not recorded which). The receptors here all came from a woman aged 50 to 65 in good health. Donor details come from another sample of the same person, matched by shared clones.

This sequence joins TRBV5-6 and TRBJ2-7; TCRdb's D call of TRBD1 is untestable without DNA. The CDR3 has 16 residues. Germline V CDR1 and CDR2: SGHDT, YYEEEE. CDR3 sequence: CASSSGTVQMGHEQYF.

V and J are TRBV11-3 and TRBJ2-1; the TCRdb D gene call, TRBD1, has no DNA to confirm it. CDR1 SGHNT and CDR2 YENEEA come from the germline V gene. CDR3 size: 13 residues. CDR3 in amino acids: CASSGTIYNEQFF.

The chain recombines TRBV12-3 or TRBV12-4 with TRBJ2-4. The CDR3 covers 15 residues. This CDR3 reads CASSVLGLAKNIQYF.

The rearrangement links TRBV28 to TRBJ2-1; TCRdb gives TRBD2 as the D gene, but with no DNA this cannot be confirmed. The CDR3 is made up of 17 amino acids. The germline CDR1 and CDR2 sequences are MDHEN and SYDVKM. The CDR3 sequence: CASTGTSGTLGNNEQFF.

V gene TRBV2 combines with J gene TRBJ2-1; the D call from TCRdb, TRBD1, cannot be confirmed without DNA. The length of the CDR3 is 13 residues. Per germline, CDR1 SNHLY and CDR2 FYNNEI. CDR3 sequence reads: CASSGGLGNEQFF.

This sequence joins TRBV12-3 or TRBV12-4 and TRBJ2-3; the D gene TCRdb calls, TRBD1, cannot be checked with no DNA. The CDR3 extends over 12 amino acids. The CDR3 protein is CASSPAGPRRYF.

The chain has TRBV25-1 and TRBJ2-6; checking the TCRdb D call of TRBD1 is not possible without DNA. This CDR3 region has 19 residues. Germline CDR1 is MGHDK and CDR2 is SYGVNS. This CDR3 reads CASSDPGQGTSSGANVLTF.

The V call is TRBV18, the J call TRBJ1-1; TCRdb's D gene call, TRBD1, goes unchecked for lack of DNA. The CDR3 is 15 residues long. Germline V gene sequence: CDR1 KGHSH, CDR2 LQKENI. CDR3 loop: CASSPARGKDTEAFF.

The chain is built from TRBV5-5 and TRBJ2-6; no DNA is available, so the TRBD1 call from TCRdb remains unchecked. Per the germline V gene, CDR1 is SGHKS and CDR2 is YYEKEE (reference sequence). The CDR3 loop spans 18 amino acids. The CDR3 here is CASSLQGPSTSGANVLTF.

The chain has TRBV29-1 and TRBJ2-2; the D gene TCRdb calls, TRBD2, cannot be checked with no DNA. The length of the CDR3 is 15 residues. Germline CDR1 and CDR2: SQVTM and ANQGSEA. CDR3 sequence: CSVYNSGANTGELFF.

This rearrangement joins TRBV6-5 to TRBJ2-7. Germline lookup yields CDR1 MNHEY and CDR2 SVGAGI. CDR3 size: 11 residues. CDR3 protein: CASKTPYEQYF.

The rearrangement links TRBV5-1 to TRBJ2-1; TCRdb's assignment of TRBD2 cannot be checked, as there is no DNA. The CDR3 runs 15 residues. CDR1 and CDR2 (germline): SGHRS, YFSETQ. CDR3: CASSSDGTLYNEQFF.

J is TRBJ2-3 and V is TRBV13; there is no DNA to check the TCRdb D call of TRBD1. Germline assignment: CDR1 PRHDT and CDR2 FYEKMQ (reference sequence). This CDR3 has 12 amino acids. This chain's CDR3 is CASSPRGHTQYF.

The rearrangement joins TRBV6-5 to TRBJ2-1; without DNA, the TCRdb call of TRBD1 cannot be checked. CDR3 length: 14 amino acids. In germline, CDR1 is MNHEY, CDR2 SVGAGI. This CDR3 is CASRPQDRANEQFF.

This chain joins TRBV5-1 and TRBJ2-7; TCRdb's D call, TRBD2, is unchecked because there is no DNA. The CDR3 has 15 residues. In germline, CDR1 is SGHRS, CDR2 YFSETQ. CDR3 region: CASSFQRDPPILQYF.

The gene calls are TRBV29-1 and TRBJ2-3; with no DNA, the TCRdb D assignment of TRBD1 cannot be verified. The CDR3 runs 14 residues. Germline V gives CDR1 SQVTM, CDR2 ANQGSEA. This chain's CDR3 is CSVLGQGSADTQYF.

The chain uses TRBV5-1 and TRBJ1-3. Germline V gene sequence: CDR1 SGHRS, CDR2 YFSETQ. CDR3 length: 14 residues. This CDR3 reads CASSLTTNGNTIYF. Combining the CDR3 with reference TRBV5-1 and TRBJ1-3 gives the whole variable domain KAGVTQTPRYLIKTRGQQVTLSCSPISGHRSVSWYQQTPGQGLQFLFEYFSETQRNKGNFPGRFSGRQFSNSRSEMNVSTLELGDSALYLCASSLTTNGNTIYFGEGSWLTVV.

V usage is TRBV18 and J usage is TRBJ2-7; with no DNA, the TCRdb D assignment of TRBD1 cannot be verified. Germline-derived CDR1 and CDR2 are KGHSH and LQKENI. The CDR3 has 18 amino acids. This CDR3 reads CASSPLSGGRRDFYEQYF.

The rearrangement links TRBV10-1 to TRBJ2-3; there is no DNA to check the TCRdb D call of TRBD1. CDR3 length: 11 residues. Germline CDR1 and CDR2: WNHNN and SYGVQD (reference sequence). The CDR3 reads CASSAQGTQYF.

The chain combines TRBV30 with TRBJ2-5; lacking DNA, the TRBD2 call made by TCRdb goes unchecked. Germline loops: CDR1 GTSNPN, CDR2 SVGIG (reference sequence). The CDR3 is made up of 14 amino acids. This chain's CDR3 is CAWSLGTTTETQYF.

V is TRBV3-1 and J is TRBJ2-4; TCRdb outputs TRBD1, but without DNA this stays unchecked. CDR1 LGHDT and CDR2 YNNKEL come from the germline V gene (reference sequence). This CDR3 spans 15 amino acids. This chain's CDR3 is CASSPRGVRQNIQYF.

This CDR3 reads CASSHTGSAFF. This sequence joins TRBV12-3 or TRBV12-4 and TRBJ1-1; the TCRdb D gene call, TRBD1, has no DNA to confirm it. The CDR3 has 11 residues.

This sequence joins TRBV4-1 and TRBJ2-3. The CDR3 is made up of 13 amino acids. The germline CDR1 and CDR2 sequences are MGHRA and YSYEKL. The CDR3: CASRSSRTDTQYF.

V gene TRBV20-1 combines with J gene TRBJ2-5; TCRdb's D call, TRBD1, is unchecked because there is no DNA. Germline assignment: CDR1 DFQATT and CDR2 SNEGSKA (reference sequence). This CDR3 is built from 15 residues. Here the CDR3 reads CSATRGATLWETQYF.

The CDR3 spells CASSSQGPNNQPQHF. The rearrangement links TRBV6-2 or TRBV6-3 to TRBJ1-5; TCRdb names TRBD1, which stays unverified in the absence of DNA. Germline V gene lookup returns CDR1 MNHEY and CDR2 SVGEGT. The CDR3 has 15 amino acids.

The rearrangement uses TRBV6-1 and TRBJ2-3. Germline CDR1 reads MNHNS; CDR2 reads SASEGT. CDR3 length: 16 amino acids. CDR3 protein: CASSEQVADFTDTQYF.

The genes are TRBV6-2 or TRBV6-3 and TRBJ2-1; TCRdb selects TRBD2, and the lack of DNA leaves this call unchecked. The CDR3 has 14 amino acids. Per the germline V gene, CDR1 is MNHEY and CDR2 is SVGEGT. This CDR3 is CASKDSGGANEQFF.

This chain joins TRBV7-9 and TRBJ2-5; absent DNA, TCRdb's TRBD1 call cannot be checked. This CDR3 region has 12 residues. The germline gives CDR1 SEHNR, CDR2 FQNEAQ (reference sequence). The CDR3 loop reads CASRDREETQYF.

The chain recombines TRBV20-1 with TRBJ2-5; no DNA is available, so the TRBD1 call from TCRdb remains unchecked. Germline assignment: CDR1 DFQATT and CDR2 SNEGSKA (reference sequence). The CDR3 is 15 amino acids. CDR3 protein: CSARDRRGLKETQYF.

The CDR3 is CSAGQGASNQPQHF. The V gene is TRBV20-1, the J gene TRBJ1-5; the TRBD1 assignment by TCRdb is unverifiable without DNA. This CDR3 contains 14 residues. Germline CDR1 reads DFQATT; CDR2 reads SNEGSKA (reference sequence).

The chain recombines TRBV20-1 with TRBJ2-1. Germline loops: CDR1 DFQATT, CDR2 SNEGSKA (reference sequence). The CDR3 runs to 13 residues. This CDR3 reads CSASPDNNNEQFF.